Following are 9 T cell receptor beta chains from one sample sequenced in a study of shared clonotypes between healthy human individuals. Here immunoSEQ multiplex PCR was the method, and the copy in TCRdb shows in-frame clones only, minus some. This table holds hundreds of thousands of clones, roughly 72% found once. Sequencing input: PBMCs. The origin of the receptors is a woman in her forties in good health. Some clones in this sample may be carry-over from other donors' samples.

The chain has TRBV19 and TRBJ1-5; no clear D. Per germline, CDR1 LNHDA and CDR2 SQIVND (reference sequence). The CDR3 is 15 residues long. Between the trimmed V and J ends, which lost 3 bases and 6 bases, there was a span of 15 bases. CDR3 sequence reads: CASSMEGLNSQPQHF. The CDR3 nucleotides are TGTGCCAGTAGTATGGAAGGGTTGAATAGTCAGCCCCAGCATTTT.

The chain has TRBV25-1 and TRBJ1-1; TRBD1 aligns across 8 bases. Per germline, CDR1 MGHDK and CDR2 SYGVNS. The V gene end was trimmed by 4 bases and the J gene end by 4 bases; junction bases not matched to a gene: 14. The CDR3 runs 17 residues. The CDR3: CASSGWQGAVGGTEAFF. As DNA, the CDR3 is TGTGCCAGCAGTGGGTGGCAGGGGGCTGTTGGGGGCACTGAAGCTTTCTTT. The full variable domain, in which reference TRBV25-1 and TRBJ1-1 provide the parts outside the CDR3, is EADIYQTPRYLVIGTGKKITLECSQTMGHDKMYWYQQDPGMELHLIHYSYGVNSTEKGDLSSESTVSRIRTEHFPLTLESARPSHTSQYLCASSGWQGAVGGTEAFFGQGTRLTVV.

The chain uses TRBV11-2 and TRBJ2-3, with 8 bases aligning to TRBD2. Per the germline V gene, CDR1 is SGHAT and CDR2 is FQNNGV. The ends lost 4 bases at V and 0 bases at J; junction bases unmatched: 3. This CDR3 contains 15 residues. The CDR3, as DNA: TGTGCCAGCAGCTGGAGCGGGAGTAGCACAGATACGCAGTATTTT. This encodes CASSWSGSSTDTQYF.

The chain uses TRBV28 and TRBJ2-2; 13 bases map to TRBD2. CDR1 MDHEN and CDR2 SYDVKM come from the germline V gene. CDR3 length equals 15 residues. The junction had 5 bases not matched to a gene; V was cut back by 6 bases and J by 7 bases. This CDR3 is CASRPGLAGVGELFF. For the CDR3, the DNA is TGTGCCAGCAGACCCGGACTAGCGGGAGTCGGGGAGCTGTTTTTT.

V gene TRBV11-2 combines with J gene TRBJ2-3; D may be TRBD2 (5 bases). CDR3 length: 15 residues. The germline gives CDR1 SGHAT, CDR2 FQNNGV. V gave up 0 bases and J gave up 1 base, with 8 bases separating them. The CDR3 protein is CASSLDTGGTDTQYF. Here the CDR3 DNA reads TGTGCCAGCAGCTTAGATACCGGGGGCACAGATACGCAGTATTTT. Together with reference TRBV11-2 and TRBJ2-3, the CDR3 gives the full variable domain: EAGVAQSPRYKIIEKRQSVAFWCNPISGHATLYWYQQILGQGPKLLIQFQNNGVVDDSQLPKDRFSAERLKGVDSTLKIQPAKLEDSAVYLCASSLDTGGTDTQYFGPGTRLTVL.

The J gene is TRBJ1-1, the V gene TRBV2; possibly TRBD1 for D (6 bases). Trimming cost V 3 bases and J 7 bases, with 9 bases left between them. CDR1 and CDR2 from the germline V gene are SNHLY and FYNNEI. CDR3 size: 12 residues. CDR3 amino acids: CASSDRGGEAFF. The CDR3 coding sequence is TGTGCCAGCAGTGATAGGGGGGGTGAAGCTTTCTTT.

V and J are TRBV5-4 and TRBJ2-4; 16 bases fit TRBD2. The CDR3 is made up of 18 amino acids. The germline V gene encodes CDR1 SGHNT and CDR2 YYREEE (reference sequence). The junction had 5 bases not matched to a gene; V was cut back by 4 bases and J by 1 base. The DNA of the CDR3 is TGTGCCAGCAGCCAGGGACTAGCGGGAGGGGGGGCCAAAAACATTCAGTACTTC. This translates into CASSQGLAGGGAKNIQYF.

The CDR3 nucleotides read TGTGCCAGCAGCAACGGAGCGCGGGGAATGAACACTGAAGCTTTCTTT. Its translation: CASSNGARGMNTEAFF. The rearrangement joins TRBV11-2 to TRBJ1-1; no clear D. Germline CDR1 is SGHAT and CDR2 is FQNNGV. CDR3 length: 16 amino acids. Trimming removed 5 bases at V and 0 bases at J, with 16 bases between.

The CDR3 DNA follows: TGCGCCAGCAGCTTGGGTCCAACTAGCACAGATACGCAGTATTTT. Encoded protein: CASSLGPTSTDTQYF. V is TRBV5-1 and J is TRBJ2-3; no definite D call. The germline gives CDR1 SGHRS, CDR2 YFSETQ. Trimming cost V 0 bases and J 0 bases, with 8 bases left between them. The CDR3 sequence is 15 residues long.